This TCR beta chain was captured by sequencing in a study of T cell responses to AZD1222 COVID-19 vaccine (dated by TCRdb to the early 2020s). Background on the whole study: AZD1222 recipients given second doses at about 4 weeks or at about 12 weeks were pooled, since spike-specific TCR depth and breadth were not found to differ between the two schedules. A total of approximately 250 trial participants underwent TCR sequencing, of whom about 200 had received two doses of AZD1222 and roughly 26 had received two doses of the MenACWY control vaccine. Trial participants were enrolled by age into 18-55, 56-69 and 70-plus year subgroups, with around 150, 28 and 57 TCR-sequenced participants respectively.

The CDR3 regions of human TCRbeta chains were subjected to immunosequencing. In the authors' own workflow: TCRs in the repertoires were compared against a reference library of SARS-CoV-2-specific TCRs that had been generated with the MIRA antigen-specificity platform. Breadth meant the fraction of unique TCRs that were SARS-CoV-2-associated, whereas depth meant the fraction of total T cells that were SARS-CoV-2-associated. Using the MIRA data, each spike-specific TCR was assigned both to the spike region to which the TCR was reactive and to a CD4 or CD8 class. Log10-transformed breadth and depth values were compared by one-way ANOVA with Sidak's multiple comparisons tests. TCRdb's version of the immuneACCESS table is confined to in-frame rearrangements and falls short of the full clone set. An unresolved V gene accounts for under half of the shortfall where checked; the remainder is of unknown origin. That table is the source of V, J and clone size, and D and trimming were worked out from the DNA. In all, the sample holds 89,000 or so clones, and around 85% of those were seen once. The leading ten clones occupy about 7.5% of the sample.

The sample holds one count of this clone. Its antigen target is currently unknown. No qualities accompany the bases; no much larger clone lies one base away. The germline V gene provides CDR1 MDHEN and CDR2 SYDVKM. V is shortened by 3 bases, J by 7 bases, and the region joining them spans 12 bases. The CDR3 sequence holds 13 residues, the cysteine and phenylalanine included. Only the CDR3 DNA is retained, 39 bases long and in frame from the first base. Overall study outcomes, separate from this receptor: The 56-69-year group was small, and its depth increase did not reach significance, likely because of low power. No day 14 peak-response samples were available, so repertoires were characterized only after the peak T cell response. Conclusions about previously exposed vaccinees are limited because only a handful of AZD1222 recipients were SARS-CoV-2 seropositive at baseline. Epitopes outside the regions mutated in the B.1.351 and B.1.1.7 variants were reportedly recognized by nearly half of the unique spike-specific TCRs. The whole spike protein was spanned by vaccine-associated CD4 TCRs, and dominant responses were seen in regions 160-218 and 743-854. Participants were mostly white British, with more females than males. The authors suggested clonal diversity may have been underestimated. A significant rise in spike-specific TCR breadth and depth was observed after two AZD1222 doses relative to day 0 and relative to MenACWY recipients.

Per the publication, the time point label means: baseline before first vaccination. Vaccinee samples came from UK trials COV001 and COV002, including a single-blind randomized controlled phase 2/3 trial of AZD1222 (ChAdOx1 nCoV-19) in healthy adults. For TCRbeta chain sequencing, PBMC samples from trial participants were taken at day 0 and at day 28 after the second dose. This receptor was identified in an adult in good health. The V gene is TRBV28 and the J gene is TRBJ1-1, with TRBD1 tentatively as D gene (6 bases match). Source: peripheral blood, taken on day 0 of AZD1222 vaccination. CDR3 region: CASSFLSTGEAFF. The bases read TGTGCCAGCAGTTTCCTATCGACAGGTGAAGCTTTCTTT.